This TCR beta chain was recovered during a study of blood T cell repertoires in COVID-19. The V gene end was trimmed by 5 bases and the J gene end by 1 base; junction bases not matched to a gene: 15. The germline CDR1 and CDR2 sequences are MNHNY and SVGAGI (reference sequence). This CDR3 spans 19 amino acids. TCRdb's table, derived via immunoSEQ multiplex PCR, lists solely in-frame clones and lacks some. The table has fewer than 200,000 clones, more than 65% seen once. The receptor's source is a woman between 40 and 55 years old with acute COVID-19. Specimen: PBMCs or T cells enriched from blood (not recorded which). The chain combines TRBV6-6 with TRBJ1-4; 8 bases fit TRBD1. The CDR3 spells CASSRKPGGGLRTNEKLFF. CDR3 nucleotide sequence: TGTGCCAGCAGTCGGAAACCAGGGGGCGGGTTGCGAACTAATGAAAAACTGTTTTTT.